This passage covers 30 T cell receptor beta chains from one sample sequenced in a study of cytomegalovirus exposure and HLA in healthy donors. The assay was immunoSEQ multiplex PCR, and TCRdb's table has in-frame clones only and misses some. This table has 71,000 or so clones, 94% appearing once. The material sequenced was PBMCs. The receptor source for this set is a woman aged 18-35 years in good health and CMV-seronegative.

This chain links TRBV6-4 with TRBJ2-5; D is uncertain. Germline V gene sequence: CDR1 MRHNA, CDR2 SNTAGT. This CDR3 is built from 14 residues. V was cut by 3 bases and J by 5 bases, with 13 bases left in between. The CDR3 DNA reads as TGTGCCAGCAGTGAAACCCCACTCGGGGAGACCCAGTACTTC. Protein sequence: CASSETPLGETQYF.

This clone came up once. The chain links TRBV6-5 to TRBJ2-1, with 7 bases that match TRBD2. With 0 bases clipped from V and 10 bases from J, the junction kept 3 bases outside the gene matches. Germline V gene lookup returns CDR1 MNHEY and CDR2 SVGAGI. The CDR3 covers 13 residues. CDR3 DNA: TGTGCCAGCAGTTACTCGGGGGGGATGGAGCAGTTCTTC. Translating it yields CASSYSGGMEQFF.

V is TRBV28 and J is TRBJ1-1; maybe TRBD1 (5 bases). Germline CDR1 reads MDHEN; CDR2 reads SYDVKM. This CDR3 has 14 amino acids. Trimming removed 2 bases at V and 2 bases at J, with 9 bases between. As DNA, the CDR3 is TGTGCCAGCAGTTTAAAAGGGGTCAACACTGAAGCTTTCTTT. Its translation is CASSLKGVNTEAFF.

The rearrangement joins TRBV27 to TRBJ2-7; 12 bases align to TRBD2. CDR3 length: 17 amino acids. Germline assignment: CDR1 MNHEY and CDR2 SMNVEV (reference sequence). V lost 6 bases to trimming and J lost 2 bases; unmatched junction nucleotides: 11. The CDR3 region is CASRKSPTSGSTYEQYF. The DNA for the CDR3 is TGTGCCAGCAGAAAATCCCCGACTAGCGGGAGTACCTACGAGCAGTACTTC.

This clone was seen only once. The chain couples TRBV4-1 to TRBJ2-2, with D maybe TRBD2 (6 bases). CDR1 is MGHRA and CDR2 is YSYEKL in the germline V gene. CDR3 length equals 19 residues. V was trimmed by 0 bases and J by 5 bases, leaving 22 bases between them. The CDR3 here is CASSQDPPMGGAGTGELFF. The CDR3 DNA reads TGCGCCAGCAGCCAAGATCCCCCCATGGGCGGGGCGGGGACCGGGGAGCTGTTTTTT.

The chain carries TRBV19 and TRBJ1-4, with D hard to call. The CDR3 has 13 amino acids. The germline V gene has CDR1 LNHDA and CDR2 SQIVND (reference sequence). Trimming pared 8 bases from V and 11 bases from J, leaving 18 bases between. As DNA, the CDR3 is TGTGCCAGTCGTCTTTGGTTATTCGGGAAACTGTTTTTT. Its protein is CASRLWLFGKLFF.

The chain has TRBV2 and TRBJ2-7; 8 nucleotides line up with TRBD1. V lost 2 bases and J lost 3; bases outside the gene matches: 3. This CDR3 is built from 14 residues. Germline CDR1 and CDR2: SNHLY and FYNNEI. CDR3 sequence reads: CASSEIGQGYEQYF. DNA of the CDR3: TGTGCCAGCAGTGAAATTGGACAGGGCTACGAGCAGTACTTC.

The rearrangement joins TRBV21-1 to TRBJ1-6; the tabulated D call, TRBD1, remains unverified against the DNA. TRBV21-1 constitutes a pseudogene. There are 18 residues in the CDR3. CDR3 amino acids: CASSRNHPGCSYNSPLHF. CDR3 DNA sequence: TGTGCCAGCAGCAGGAACCATCCAGGGTGCTCCTATAATTCACCCCTCCACTTT.

The chain has TRBV19 and TRBJ2-7, with TRBD1 matching 8 bases. Germline V CDR1 and CDR2: LNHDA, SQIVND (reference sequence). The CDR3 runs 14 residues. The V segment lost 10 bases and the J segment 2 bases; nucleotides outside the gene matches: 10. For the CDR3, the DNA is TGTGCCACCGCCCGGGACAGGAGAGCCTACGAGCAGTACTTC. Residues: CATARDRRAYEQYF.

J is TRBJ1-4 and V is TRBV2; TRBD1 matches at 9 bases. V shed 3 bases and J 6 bases; nucleotides not matched to a gene: 11. Germline CDR1 and CDR2: SNHLY and FYNNEI. This CDR3 contains 17 residues. CDR3 nucleotides: TGTGCCAGCAGTGACCTAAACCCGGGACAGGGATATGAAAAACTGTTTTTT. Protein product: CASSDLNPGQGYEKLFF.

V gene TRBV10-3 combines with J gene TRBJ2-7; D is ambiguous. Trimming removed 2 bases at V and 7 bases at J, with 6 bases between. This CDR3 comprises 11 residues. Germline CDR1 reads ENHRY; CDR2 reads SYGVKD. The CDR3: CAISETLEQYF. DNA for the CDR3: TGTGCCATCAGTGAGACACTAGAGCAGTACTTC.

V gene TRBV7-2 combines with J gene TRBJ1-4; possible D gene TRBD1, 5 bases. Germline loops: CDR1 SGHTA, CDR2 FQGNSA. This CDR3 has 17 amino acids. V lost 7 bases and J lost 6, with 24 bases in between. CDR3 nucleotide sequence: TGTGCCAGCACAAAAGGGGCGGTTGGGAACCGGGATGAAAAACTGTTTTTT. Amino acid sequence: CASTKGAVGNRDEKLFF. The variable domain in full, completed from reference TRBV7-2 and TRBJ1-4, reads GAGVSQSPSNKVTEKGKDVELRCDPISGHTALYWYRQSLGQGLEFLIYFQGNSAPDKSGLPSDRFSAERTGGSVSTLTIQRTQQEDSAVYLCASTKGAVGNRDEKLFFGSGTQLSVL.

Turning to this clone: Other DNA sequences in this specimen translate into the identical CDR3. The chain uses TRBV29-1 and TRBJ1-1; D may be TRBD1 (5 bases). V was clipped by 3 bases and J by 0 bases, with 8 bases between them. The CDR3 length is 13 residues. Germline-derived CDR1 and CDR2 are SQVTM and ANQGSEA. CDR3 sequence (DNA): TGCAGCGTTGAGGGGCAAATGAACACTGAAGCTTTCTTT. This gives the protein CSVEGQMNTEAFF.

The chain has TRBV28 and TRBJ2-7; TRBD2 is a possible D gene (6 bases). Germline V gene lookup returns CDR1 MDHEN and CDR2 SYDVKM. This CDR3 has 14 residues. The V end was cut by 6 bases, the J end by 0 bases, with 12 bases between. CDR3 sequence (DNA): TGTGCCAGCAGGGCTGGAGGGACCTCCTACGAGCAGTACTTC. It specifies CASRAGGTSYEQYF. The full variable domain, completed using reference TRBV28 and TRBJ2-7, is DVKVTQSSRYLVKRTGEKVFLECVQDMDHENMFWYRQDPGLGLRLIYFSYDVKMKEKGDIPEGYSVSREKKERFSLILESASTNQTSMYLCASRAGGTSYEQYFGPGTRLTVT.

The CDR3 bases are TGTGCCTGGAGCCAGACAGGGAGAGATACGCAGTATTTT. Translation gives CAWSQTGRDTQYF. V usage is TRBV30 and J usage is TRBJ2-3; 7 nucleotides line up with TRBD1. The CDR3 contains 13 residues. CDR1 is GTSNPN, CDR2 SVGIG, per germline (reference sequence). After removal of 3 bases from V and 5 bases from J, the junction contained 5 bases not matched to a gene. Combining the CDR3 with reference TRBV30 and TRBJ2-3 gives the whole variable domain SQTIHQWPATLVQPVGSPLSLECTVEGTSNPNLYWYRQAAGRGLQLLFYSVGIGQISSEVPQNLSASRPQDRQFILSSKKLLLSDSGFYLCAWSQTGRDTQYFGPGTRLTVL.

This chain connects TRBV13 to TRBJ2-3; the match to TRBD2 covers 10 bases. The CDR3 loop spans 17 amino acids. The J segment lost 2 bases and the V segment lost 0 bases, leaving 5 bases of the junction unmatched. The germline V gene encodes CDR1 PRHDT and CDR2 FYEKMQ (reference sequence). CDR3: CASSLGLAGEVTDTQYF. Here the CDR3 DNA reads TGTGCCAGCAGCTTAGGGCTAGCGGGAGAAGTCACAGATACGCAGTATTTT.

The CDR3 protein is CASSPGTSGSDEQFF. The CDR3 nucleotides read TGTGCCAGCAGTCCCGGGACTAGCGGGAGCGATGAGCAGTTCTTC. The V call is TRBV6-4, the J call TRBJ2-1; 14 bases are a match to TRBD2. Germline V gene data show CDR1 as MRHNA and CDR2 as SNTAGT. The CDR3 spans 15 residues. Trimming at V came to 5 bases and at J to 8 bases, leaving 5 bases not matched to a gene.

This chain links TRBV5-1 with TRBJ1-2; weak D call: TRBD1 (5 bases). The CDR3 runs to 12 residues. Germline V CDR1 and CDR2: SGHRS, YFSETQ. V was shortened by 2 bases and J by 3 bases, with 5 bases between the two germline ends. The CDR3: CASSLGDYGYTF. In DNA form, the CDR3 reads TGCGCCAGCAGCTTAGGGGACTATGGCTACACCTTC.

The chain couples TRBV20-1 to TRBJ2-5; a possible D gene is TRBD1 (5 bases). The CDR3 contains 10 residues. The germline CDR1 and CDR2 sequences are DFQATT and SNEGSKA (reference sequence). CDR3 coding DNA: TGCAGCTCTTCAGGGGAGACCCAGTACTTC. It is translated as CSSSGETQYF.

V and J are TRBV11-2 and TRBJ2-7; 8 bases are shared with TRBD1. Germline CDR1 is SGHAT and CDR2 is FQNNGV. This CDR3 has 15 amino acids. The junction had 9 bases not matched to a gene; V was cut back by 5 bases and J by 3 bases. The CDR3 nucleotides are TGTGCCAGCAGCGTCCAGGGGGCATTCAACTACGAGCAGTACTTC. Translation gives CASSVQGAFNYEQYF. The variable domain in full, completed from reference TRBV11-2 and TRBJ2-7, reads EAGVAQSPRYKIIEKRQSVAFWCNPISGHATLYWYQQILGQGPKLLIQFQNNGVVDDSQLPKDRFSAERLKGVDSTLKIQPAKLEDSAVYLCASSVQGAFNYEQYFGPGTRLTVT.

This chain links TRBV6-4 with TRBJ2-3; 8 bases agree with TRBD2. The junction had 4 bases not matched to a gene; V was cut back by 0 bases and J by 5 bases. Germline loops: CDR1 MRHNA, CDR2 SNTAGT. The CDR3 loop spans 15 amino acids. The CDR3 DNA reads TGTGCCAGCAGTGACTCGGCGGGGGGACTAGATACGCAGTATTTT. It codes for CASSDSAGGLDTQYF.

This chain connects TRBV19 to TRBJ1-5, with D maybe TRBD1 (5 bases). The CDR3 covers 16 residues. The germline gives CDR1 LNHDA, CDR2 SQIVND (reference sequence). V was pared by 4 bases and J by 0 bases, with 13 bases between. The CDR3 DNA is TGTGCCAGTAGTAGCGGGACGGCATATAGCAATCAGCCCCAGCATTTT. It translates to CASSSGTAYSNQPQHF.

This clone was seen a few times. The V and J genes are TRBV10-1 and TRBJ2-1, with 12 bases aligning to TRBD2. Germline CDR1 WNHNN, CDR2 SYGVQD (reference sequence). The CDR3 totals 15 residues. The junction had 1 base not matched to a gene; V was cut back by 0 bases and J by 7 bases. The CDR3 is CASSESTSGGNEQFF. Written as DNA, the CDR3 is TGCGCCAGCAGTGAGTCGACTAGCGGGGGAAATGAGCAGTTCTTC.

V is TRBV7-3 and J is TRBJ1-1; no clear D. The V gene lost 6 bases and the J gene lost 0 bases, with 20 bases spanning the gap. This CDR3 contains 17 residues. The germline V gene has CDR1 SGHTA and CDR2 FQGTGA. The DNA for the CDR3 is TGTGCCAGCAGAGAAAGTGAGAGGTCCTTATTGAACACTGAAGCTTTCTTT. Encoded protein: CASRESERSLLNTEAFF.

The chain has TRBV2 and TRBJ1-4; D ambiguous. This CDR3 has 14 amino acids. CDR1 and CDR2 (germline): SNHLY, FYNNEI. V lost 5 bases, J lost 5 bases, and 12 bases lay in between. The CDR3 loop reads CASSLTTGNEKLFF. The CDR3 DNA is TGTGCCAGCAGTTTAACTACTGGGAATGAAAAACTGTTTTTT.

The rearrangement joins TRBV18 to TRBJ2-2; TRBD2 matches 8 bases. V lost 6 bases to trimming and J lost 4 bases; unmatched junction nucleotides: 7. The CDR3 sequence is 15 residues long. Germline lookup yields CDR1 KGHSH and CDR2 LQKENI. CDR3 sequence reads: CASSAGTRVTGELFF. The CDR3 coding sequence is TGTGCCAGCTCGGCCGGGACTAGGGTCACCGGGGAGCTGTTTTTT.

In regard to this clone: The sample holds other DNA sequences that translate to the same CDR3. The V gene is TRBV6-1, the J gene TRBJ1-2, with D unclear. Between the trimmed V and J ends, which lost 6 bases and 1 base, there was a span of 6 bases. This CDR3 contains 12 residues. Germline V CDR1 and CDR2: MNHNS, SASEGT. In DNA, the CDR3 is TGTGCCAGCAGACAAAATAACTATGGCTACACCTTC. Translation gives CASRQNNYGYTF.

This clone was recorded only once. The rearrangement joins TRBV4-1 to TRBJ1-2, with 9 bases aligning to TRBD1. With V trimmed by 0 bases and J by 3 bases, 14 bases remained unmatched. Germline CDR1 and CDR2: MGHRA and YSYEKL. This CDR3 is 19 amino acids long. The CDR3 bases are TGCGCCAGCAGCCAAGATTCGCCCGCTACAGGGGGCGCTGACTATGGCTACACCTTC. It yields the protein CASSQDSPATGGADYGYTF.

This chain uses TRBV21-1 with TRBJ2-5; the table's TRBD2 call for D was not verified on the DNA. TRBV21-1 is a pseudogene segment. The CDR3 totals 13 residues. The CDR3 here is CASSTSGALAQYF. As DNA, the CDR3 is TGTGCCAGCAGCACAAGCGGGGCACTGGCCCAGTACTTC.

The CDR3 here is CASRGWEHEQYF. The CDR3 nucleotides read TGTGCCAGCAGGGGTTGGGAGCACGAGCAGTACTTC. This chain links TRBV28 with TRBJ2-7, with a weak D call TRBD2 (5 bases). The CDR3 contains 12 residues. V lost 6 bases to trimming and J lost 5 bases, with 11 bases between them. Germline V gene lookup returns CDR1 MDHEN and CDR2 SYDVKM.